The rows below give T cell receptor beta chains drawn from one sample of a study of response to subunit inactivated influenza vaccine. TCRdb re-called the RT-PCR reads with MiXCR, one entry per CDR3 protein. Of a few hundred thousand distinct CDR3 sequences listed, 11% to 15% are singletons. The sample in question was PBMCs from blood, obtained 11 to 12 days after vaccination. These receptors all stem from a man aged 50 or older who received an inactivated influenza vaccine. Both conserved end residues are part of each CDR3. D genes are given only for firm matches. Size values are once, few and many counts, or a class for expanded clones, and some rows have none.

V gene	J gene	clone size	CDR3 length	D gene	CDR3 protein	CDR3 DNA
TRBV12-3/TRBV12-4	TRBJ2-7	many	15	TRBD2	CASSPLAGGRYEQYF	TGTGCCAGCAGTCCTCTAGCGGGAGGGAGGTACGAGCAGTACTTC
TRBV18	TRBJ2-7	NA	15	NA	CASSPFRQENNEQYF	TGTGCCAGCTCACCCTTTAGGCAGGAAAACAACGAGCAGTACTTC
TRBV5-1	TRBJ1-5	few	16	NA	CASSFGGGGGNQPQHF	TGCGCCAGCAGCTTTGGAGGGGGAGGTGGCAATCAGCCCCAGCATTTT
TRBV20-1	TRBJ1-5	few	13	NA	CSAATTEGTPQHF	TGCAGTGCGGCAACCACCGAGGGGACGCCCCAGCATTTT
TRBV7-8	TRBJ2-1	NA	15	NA	CASRRTAKSYNEQFF	TGTGCCAGCAGGCGGACAGCCAAGTCCTACAATGAGCAGTTCTTC
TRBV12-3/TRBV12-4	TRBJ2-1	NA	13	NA	CASSPGPTGEQFF	TGTGCCAGCAGTCCTGGACCGACCGGTGAGCAGTTCTTC
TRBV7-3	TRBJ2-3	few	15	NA	CASSLYGQSTDTQYF	TGTGCCAGCAGCTTATATGGACAGAGCACAGATACGCAGTATTTT
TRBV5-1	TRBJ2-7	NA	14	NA	CASSFRTAYYEQYF	TGCGCCAGCAGCTTCAGGACAGCTTACTACGAGCAGTACTTC
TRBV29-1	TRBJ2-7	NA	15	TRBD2	CSVETFGAGDREQYF	TGCAGCGTTGAAACCTTCGGGGCGGGGGATCGCGAGCAGTACTTC
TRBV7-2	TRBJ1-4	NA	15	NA	CASSLVGTYNEKLFF	TGTGCCAGCAGCTTAGTGGGTACTTATAATGAAAAACTGTTTTTT
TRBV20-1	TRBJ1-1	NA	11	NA	CSNRLYTEAFF	TGCAGCAACAGGTTGTACACTGAAGCTTTCTTT
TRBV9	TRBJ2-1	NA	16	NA	CASSARQSSSYNEQFF	TGTGCCAGCAGCGCCCGACAGTCAAGCTCCTACAATGAGCAGTTCTTC
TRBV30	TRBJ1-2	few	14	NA	CAWSVGPGAKRYTF	TGTGCCTGGAGTGTAGGGCCAGGGGCGAAACGCTACACCTTC
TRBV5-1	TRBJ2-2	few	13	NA	CASSPKGPGELFF	TGCGCCAGCAGCCCTAAGGGACCCGGGGAGCTGTTTTTT
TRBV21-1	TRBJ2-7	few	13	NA	CASSKRVSNEQYF	TGTGCCAGCAGCAAAAGGGTCAGCAACGAGCAGTACTTC
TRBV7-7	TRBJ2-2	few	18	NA	CASSQFFPGTPSAGELFF	TGTGCTAGCAGCCAATTTTTTCCCGGGACTCCCAGCGCCGGGGAGCTGTTTTTT
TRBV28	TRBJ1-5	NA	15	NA	CASRNQGWRNQPQHF	TGTGCCAGCAGAAACCAGGGGTGGCGCAATCAGCCCCAGCATTTT
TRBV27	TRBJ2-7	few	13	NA	CASSLTGWYEQYF	TGTGCCAGCAGTTTAACCGGATGGTACGAGCAGTACTTC
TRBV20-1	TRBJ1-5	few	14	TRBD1	CSALRQGGNQPQHF	TGCAGTGCTTTACGACAGGGCGGCAATCAGCCCCAGCATTTT
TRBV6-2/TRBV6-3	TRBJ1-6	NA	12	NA	CASRYARAPLHF	TGTGCCAGCAGATACGCGAGAGCACCCCTCCACTTT
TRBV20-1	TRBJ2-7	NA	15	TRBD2	CSASSGTRVITQGYF	TGCAGTGCTTCCTCCGGGACTAGGGTTATAACCCAGGGTTACTTC
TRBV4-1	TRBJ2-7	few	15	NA	CASSQERAETYEQYF	TGCGCCAGCAGCCAAGAGCGTGCGGAAACCTACGAGCAGTACTTC
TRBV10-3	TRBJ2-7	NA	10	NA	CAIIGDEQYF	TGTGCCATCATTGGGGACGAGCAGTACTTC
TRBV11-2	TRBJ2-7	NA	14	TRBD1	CASSPQGAGYEQYF	TGTGCCAGCAGCCCCCAGGGGGCTGGGTACGAGCAGTACTTC
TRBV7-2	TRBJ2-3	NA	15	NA	CASSLGPGLEYTQYF	TGTGCCAGCAGCTTAGGGCCAGGGCTCGAATATACGCAGTATTTT
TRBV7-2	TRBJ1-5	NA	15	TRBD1	CASREGGQSNQPQHF	TGTGCCAGCAGAGAAGGGGGACAGAGCAATCAGCCCCAGCATTTT
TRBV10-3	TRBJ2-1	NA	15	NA	CAISTRGASYNEQFF	TGTGCCATCTCCACTCGGGGGGCCTCGTACAATGAGCAGTTCTTC